These 20 T cell receptor beta chains originate from one sample sequenced in a study of cytomegalovirus exposure and HLA in healthy donors. Primers: 60 Vbeta forward and 13 Jbeta reverse. The table came from immunoSEQ multiplex PCR; TCRdb's copy has only in-frame clones and leaves some out. There are about 98,000 clones in the sample; roughly three quarters occur only once, and 1.4% lies in the top ten. Sequenced input: PBMCs. These receptors were obtained from a man in his forties or fifties in good health and CMV-seronegative.

The chain joins TRBV5-1 to TRBJ2-2; 10 positions match TRBD2. CDR1 and CDR2 from the germline V gene are SGHRS and YFSETQ. The CDR3 is made up of 17 amino acids. V shed 4 bases, J shed 3 bases, and the junction held 9 bases outside the gene matches. The CDR3 reads CASSPGVLAGYTGELFF. The DNA of the CDR3 is TGCGCCAGCAGCCCGGGGGTACTAGCGGGGTACACCGGGGAGCTGTTTTTT.

Of note for this clone: Other nucleotide sequences from this sample produce the same CDR3. The chain is built from TRBV9 and TRBJ2-1; D might be TRBD2 (5 bases). The CDR3 is 17 amino acids. V lost 5 bases to trimming and J lost 1 base, with 19 bases between them. The germline gives CDR1 SGDLS, CDR2 YYNGEE. In DNA, the CDR3 is TGTGCCAGCAGTGTCTCCGCTAGCAGCAGTTCCTACAATGAGCAGTTCTTC. Amino acid sequence: CASSVSASSSSYNEQFF.

The rearrangement uses TRBV2 and TRBJ2-5; possibly TRBD1 for D (5 bases). The germline V gene encodes CDR1 SNHLY and CDR2 FYNNEI. V was cut by 6 bases and J by 5 bases, with 16 bases left in between. The CDR3 runs to 14 residues. The CDR3 spells CASRDTATGETQYF. CDR3 DNA sequence: TGTGCCAGCAGGGACACGGCCACCGGGGAGACCCAGTACTTC.

The V gene is TRBV6-5, the J gene TRBJ1-1; a weak D match, TRBD1 (5 bases). Trimming left V 2 bases short and J 4 bases short, with 11 bases between. Germline CDR1 MNHEY, CDR2 SVGAGI. This CDR3 comprises 14 residues. The CDR3 DNA sequence: TGTGCCAGCAGTTACGCTCAGGGTGGCACTGAAGCTTTCTTT. Its translation is CASSYAQGGTEAFF.

About this clone itself: One junction end disagrees with the germline gene, perhaps due to a read error. This chain uses TRBV27 with TRBJ2-7; a possible D gene is TRBD2 (7 bases). Germline assignment: CDR1 MNHEY and CDR2 SMNVEV (reference sequence). CDR3 length equals 13 residues. The CDR3, as DNA: TGTGCCAGCAGTCTATCCTGGGGAGGGGGTGTTTACTTC. Its translation: CASSLSWGGGVYF.

This clone was recorded a few times. The rearrangement links TRBV7-6 to TRBJ1-2; 8 bases fit TRBD1. The CDR3 runs to 16 residues. Germline V gene sequence: CDR1 SGHVS, CDR2 FNYEAQ. V was clipped by 4 bases and J by 4 bases; unmatched bases: 11. CDR3 sequence reads: CASSSMTGVGTYGYTF. Written as DNA, the CDR3 is TGTGCCAGCAGCTCAATGACAGGGGTCGGTACCTATGGCTACACCTTC.

The chain has TRBV27 and TRBJ2-5; TRBD1 agrees at 8 bases. Germline V gene sequence: CDR1 MNHEY, CDR2 SMNVEV (reference sequence). CDR3 length: 16 amino acids. The V segment lost 5 bases and the J segment 4 bases; nucleotides outside the gene matches: 12. In nucleotides, the CDR3 is TGTGCCAGCAGTCCCTCGACAGGGGAAGCGCTAGAGACCCAGTACTTC. Translation: CASSPSTGEALETQYF.

The chain employs TRBV2 and TRBJ1-2; the D is unclear. Trimming pared 4 bases from V and 3 bases from J, leaving 9 bases between. Looked up from germline, CDR1 is SNHLY and CDR2 is FYNNEI. This CDR3 is 13 amino acids long. The DNA for the CDR3 is TGTGCCAGCAGTGGGCAGGATCACTATGGCTACACCTTC. It is translated as CASSGQDHYGYTF.

The chain combines TRBV10-1 with TRBJ2-3, with D possibly matching TRBD2 (5 bases). This CDR3 is 14 amino acids long. The V and J ends lost 6 bases and 2 bases respectively, with 12 bases between them. Per germline, CDR1 WNHNN and CDR2 SYGVQD (reference sequence). CDR3 sequence (DNA): TGCGCCAGCAGCCACCCCGGGGACACAGATACGCAGTATTTT. Its translation is CASSHPGDTDTQYF.

This sequence joins TRBV6-1 and TRBJ2-5; maybe TRBD1 (6 bases). The end of the DNA aligns better with TRBJ2-7, so the J call may be wrong. Germline V CDR1 and CDR2: MNHNS, SASEGT. This CDR3 has 12 residues. This chain's CDR3 is CASKKQGSEQYF. The DNA for the CDR3 is TGTGCCAGCAAAAAACAGGGATCCGAGCAGTACTTC.

The chain has TRBV18 and TRBJ1-6, with TRBD1 identical over 7 bases. Germline V gene data show CDR1 as KGHSH and CDR2 as LQKENI. The CDR3 extends over 14 amino acids. With V trimmed by 3 bases and J by 6 bases, 2 bases remained unmatched. CDR3 nucleotide sequence: TGTGCCAGCTCACCCGGGACAGCTAATTCACCCCTCCACTTT. Translating gives CASSPGTANSPLHF.

The chain joins TRBV6-1 to TRBJ1-3, with D possibly matching TRBD1 (6 bases). This CDR3 region has 13 residues. Looked up from germline, CDR1 is MNHNS and CDR2 is SASEGT. Deletions cut 6 bases from V and 4 bases from J, with 10 bases between. The DNA of the CDR3 is TGTGCCAGCAGCGGGACACCCGGAAACACCATATATTTT. Its protein product is CASSGTPGNTIYF.

V usage is TRBV11-2 and J usage is TRBJ2-2; 8 nucleotides match TRBD2. This CDR3 is 15 amino acids long. Germline CDR1 SGHAT, CDR2 FQNNGV. V trimming: 5 bases; J trimming: 4 bases; junction bases outside the gene matches: 6. The CDR3 nucleotides read TGTGCCAGCAGCCCGACGGGGGGGATCACCGGGGAGCTGTTTTTT. It encodes CASSPTGGITGELFF.

The chain carries TRBV6-5 and TRBJ2-7; 13 bases map to TRBD2. In germline, CDR1 is MNHEY, CDR2 SVGAGI. The CDR3 is 15 residues long. V lost 6 bases to trimming and J lost 1 base; unmatched junction nucleotides: 3. CDR3: CASRRLAGGSYEQYF. DNA for the CDR3: TGTGCCAGCAGACGACTAGCGGGGGGATCCTACGAGCAGTACTTC.

V usage is TRBV6-6 and J usage is TRBJ1-1; D call uncertain. The CDR3 spans 14 residues. V was pared by 2 bases and J by 5 bases, with 12 bases between. The germline gives CDR1 MNHNY, CDR2 SVGAGI (reference sequence). The CDR3 DNA reads TGTGCCAGCAGTTACCATATTACTAAAACTGAAGCTTTCTTT. As protein: CASSYHITKTEAFF.

The gene calls are TRBV9 and TRBJ2-3; 8 bases are a match to TRBD2. In germline, CDR1 is SGDLS, CDR2 YYNGEE. The CDR3 consists of 16 residues. With V trimmed by 0 bases and J by 0 bases, 3 bases remained unmatched. CDR3 sequence: CASSVVSSGSTDTQYF. The CDR3 coding sequence is TGTGCCAGCAGCGTAGTTTCTAGCGGGAGCACAGATACGCAGTATTTT.

This clone was seen a few times. The J gene is TRBJ2-2, the V gene TRBV4-3; a possible D gene is TRBD1 (6 bases). Between the trimmed V and J ends, which lost 0 bases and 5 bases, there was a span of 16 bases. The CDR3 runs 17 residues. In germline, CDR1 is LGHNA, CDR2 YSLEER. The CDR3 DNA reads TGCGCCAGCAGCCAAGATTTTGTGGGGGCCAGGACCGGGGAGCTGTTTTTT. Its protein product is CASSQDFVGARTGELFF.

V usage is TRBV7-8 and J usage is TRBJ2-4; D possibly corresponds to TRBD1 (6 bases). Germline CDR1 SGHVS, CDR2 FQNEAQ. This CDR3 is built from 13 residues. V dropped 3 bases and J dropped 5 bases, with 8 bases sitting between them. CDR3 coding DNA: TGTGCCAGCAGCTTTGAGGGGGAAAACATTCAGTACTTC. Amino acid sequence: CASSFEGENIQYF.

The rearrangement joins TRBV6-5 to TRBJ2-5, with TRBD1 matching over 7 bases. The CDR3 has 14 amino acids. J lost 3 bases, V lost 2 bases, and 3 bases had no gene match. The germline V gene encodes CDR1 MNHEY and CDR2 SVGAGI. This chain's CDR3 is CASSYGTAKETQYF. Here the CDR3 DNA reads TGTGCCAGCAGTTACGGGACAGCAAAAGAGACCCAGTACTTC.

The gene calls are TRBV2 and TRBJ1-1, with 7 nucleotides matching TRBD1. CDR1 and CDR2 (germline): SNHLY, FYNNEI. J gave up 4 bases and V 2 bases, and 10 bases lay outside the gene matches. The length of the CDR3 is 16 residues. The CDR3 protein is CASSEIGRGLGTEAFF. The CDR3 DNA reads TGTGCCAGCAGTGAAATCGGGAGGGGGCTGGGCACTGAAGCTTTCTTT.